The rows below give T cell receptor beta chains drawn from one sample of a study of T cells in Graves' hyperthyroidism and ophthalmopathy. Each CDR3 protein gets one entry after TCRdb re-called the multiplex PCR reads with MiXCR. This sample carries under 650,000 distinct CDR3 sequences, 15% to 20% of them seen once, and the ten largest clones take over 3.5%. The material sequenced was blood. The origin of the receptors is a woman aged 25-40 years with Graves' hyperthyroidism. CDR3s include the opening cysteine and the closing phenylalanine or tryptophan. The order of the fields is clone size, V gene, D gene, J gene, CDR3 protein, CDR3 DNA. A D gene is named only where the DNA matches it firmly. Size tells how often a clone was seen (once, few, many) or the class of an expanded clone, and some rows leave it out.

clone_size: few
v_call: TRBV7-9
d_call: .
j_call: TRBJ2-5
cdr3_aa: CASNPGEGETQYF
cdr3_nt: TGTGCCAGCAACCCAGGGGAGGGGGAGACCCAGTACTTC

clone_size: .
v_call: TRBV30
d_call: .
j_call: TRBJ2-3
cdr3_aa: CAWSAGSTDTQYF
cdr3_nt: TGTGCCTGGAGTGCCGGATCCACAGATACGCAGTATTTT

clone_size: many
v_call: TRBV6-1
d_call: .
j_call: TRBJ1-1
cdr3_aa: CASSRGETEAFF
cdr3_nt: TGTGCCAGCAGTCGGGGGGAGACTGAAGCTTTCTTT

clone_size: .
v_call: TRBV9
d_call: .
j_call: TRBJ2-1
cdr3_aa: CASSETRQAYNEQFF
cdr3_nt: TGTGCCAGCAGCGAGACCCGACAGGCTTACAATGAGCAGTTCTTC

clone_size: few
v_call: TRBV6-1
d_call: .
j_call: TRBJ2-2
cdr3_aa: CASSGDRGVGELFF
cdr3_nt: TGTGCCAGCAGTGGAGACAGAGGGGTCGGGGAGCTGTTTTTT

clone_size: many
v_call: TRBV12-3/TRBV12-4
d_call: TRBD1
j_call: TRBJ1-1
cdr3_aa: CASSHSTGGGTEAFF
cdr3_nt: TGTGCCAGCAGCCACTCGACAGGGGGTGGTACTGAAGCTTTCTTT

clone_size: .
v_call: TRBV25-1
d_call: .
j_call: TRBJ2-7
cdr3_aa: CASRAGPNEQYF
cdr3_nt: TGTGCCAGCAGAGCCGGACCGAACGAGCAGTACTTC

clone_size: many
v_call: TRBV20-1
d_call: .
j_call: TRBJ2-7
cdr3_aa: CSAPTRRTSYEQYF
cdr3_nt: TGCAGTGCCCCGACAAGAAGGACTTCCTACGAGCAGTACTTC

clone_size: many
v_call: TRBV20-1
d_call: .
j_call: TRBJ1-5
cdr3_aa: CSARSGGDNQPQHF
cdr3_nt: TGCAGTGCTAGAAGTGGGGGGGACAATCAGCCCCAGCATTTT

clone_size: few
v_call: TRBV7-2
d_call: TRBD2
j_call: TRBJ2-7
cdr3_aa: CASSPSGSSEQYF
cdr3_nt: TGTGCCAGCAGCCCTAGCGGGAGTTCCGAGCAGTACTTC

clone_size: many
v_call: TRBV7-2
d_call: TRBD1
j_call: TRBJ2-7
cdr3_aa: CASSLTGTSHEQYF
cdr3_nt: TGTGCCAGCAGCTTGACAGGGACCTCGCACGAGCAGTACTTC

clone_size: few
v_call: TRBV6-1
d_call: TRBD1
j_call: TRBJ2-1
cdr3_aa: CASSQTGTGGYNEQFF
cdr3_nt: TGTGCCAGCAGTCAAACCGGGACAGGGGGATACAATGAGCAGTTCTTC

clone_size: many
v_call: TRBV7-3
d_call: .
j_call: TRBJ2-1
cdr3_aa: CASSLQGGSYNEQFF
cdr3_nt: TGTGCCAGCAGTCTCCAGGGGGGCTCCTACAATGAGCAGTTCTTC

clone_size: .
v_call: TRBV2
d_call: TRBD2
j_call: TRBJ2-7
cdr3_aa: CASRQGLAGVNHEQYF
cdr3_nt: TGTGCCAGCAGGCAAGGACTAGCGGGAGTAAACCACGAGCAGTACTTC

clone_size: few
v_call: TRBV5-1
d_call: TRBD2
j_call: TRBJ2-5
cdr3_aa: CASSVGGAARETQYF
cdr3_nt: TGCGCCAGCAGCGTCGGGGGGGCAGCCCGAGAGACCCAGTACTTC